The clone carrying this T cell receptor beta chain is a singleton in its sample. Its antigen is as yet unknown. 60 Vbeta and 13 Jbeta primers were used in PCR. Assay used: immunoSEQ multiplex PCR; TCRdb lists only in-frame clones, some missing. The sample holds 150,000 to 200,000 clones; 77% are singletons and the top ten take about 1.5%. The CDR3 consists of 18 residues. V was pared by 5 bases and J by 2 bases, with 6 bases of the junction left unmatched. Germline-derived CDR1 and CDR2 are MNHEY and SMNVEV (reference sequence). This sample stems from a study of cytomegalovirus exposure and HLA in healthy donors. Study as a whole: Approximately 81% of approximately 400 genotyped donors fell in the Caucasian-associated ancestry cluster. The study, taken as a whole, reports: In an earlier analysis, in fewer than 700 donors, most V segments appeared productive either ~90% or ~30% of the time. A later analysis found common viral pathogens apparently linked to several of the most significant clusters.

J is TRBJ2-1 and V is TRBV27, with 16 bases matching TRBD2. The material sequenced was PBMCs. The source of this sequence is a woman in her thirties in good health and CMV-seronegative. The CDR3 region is CASSMGLAGGPTYNEQFF. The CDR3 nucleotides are TGTGCCAGCAGTATGGGACTAGCGGGGGGGCCCACCTACAATGAGCAGTTCTTC.